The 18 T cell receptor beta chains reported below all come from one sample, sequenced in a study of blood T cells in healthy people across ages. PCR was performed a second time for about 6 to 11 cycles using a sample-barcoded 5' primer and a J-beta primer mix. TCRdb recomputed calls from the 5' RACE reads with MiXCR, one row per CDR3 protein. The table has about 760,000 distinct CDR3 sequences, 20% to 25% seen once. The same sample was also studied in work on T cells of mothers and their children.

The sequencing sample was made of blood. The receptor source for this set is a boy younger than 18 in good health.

CDR3 DNA sequence: TGCGCCAGCAGCGGGGCAGGACTAGCGGGGGACATCGCCTACAATGAGCAGTTCTTC. Protein product: CASSGAGLAGDIAYNEQFF. The J gene is TRBJ2-1, the V gene TRBV5-1; 13 nucleotides align to TRBD2. The length of the CDR3 is 19 residues. The V and J ends lost 4 bases and 2 bases, in that order; junction bases with no gene match: 12. Germline V gene sequence: CDR1 SGHRS, CDR2 YFSETQ.

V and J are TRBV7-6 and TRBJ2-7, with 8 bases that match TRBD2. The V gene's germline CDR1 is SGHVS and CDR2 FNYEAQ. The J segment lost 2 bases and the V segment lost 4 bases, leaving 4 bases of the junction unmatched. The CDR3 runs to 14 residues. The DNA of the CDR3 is TGTGCCAGCAGCTCCGGGGGGGATACCTACGAGCAGTACTTC. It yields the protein CASSSGGDTYEQYF.

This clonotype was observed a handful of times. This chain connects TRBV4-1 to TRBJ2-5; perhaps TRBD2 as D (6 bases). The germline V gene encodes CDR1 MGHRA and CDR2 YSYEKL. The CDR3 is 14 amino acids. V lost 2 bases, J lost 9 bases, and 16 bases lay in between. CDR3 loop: CASSQPGLPGAQYF. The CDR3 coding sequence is TGCGCCAGCAGCCAACCGGGACTCCCGGGGGCCCAGTACTTC.

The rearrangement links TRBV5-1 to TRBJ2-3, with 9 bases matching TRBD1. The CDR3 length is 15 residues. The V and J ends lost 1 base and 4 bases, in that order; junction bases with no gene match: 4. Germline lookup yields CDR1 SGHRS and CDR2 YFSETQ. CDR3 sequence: CASSLSGQGSDTQYF. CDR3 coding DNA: TGCGCCAGCAGCTTGTCTGGACAGGGGTCAGATACGCAGTATTTT.

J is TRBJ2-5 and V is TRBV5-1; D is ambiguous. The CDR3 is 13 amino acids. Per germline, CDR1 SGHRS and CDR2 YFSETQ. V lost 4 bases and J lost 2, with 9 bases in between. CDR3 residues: CASSTQGQETQYF. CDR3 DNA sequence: TGCGCCAGCAGCACCCAAGGACAAGAGACCCAGTACTTC. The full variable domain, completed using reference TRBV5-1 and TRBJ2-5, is KAGVTQTPRYLIKTRGQQVTLSCSPISGHRSVSWYQQTPGQGLQFLFEYFSETQRNKGNFPGRFSGRQFSNSRSEMNVSTLELGDSALYLCASSTQGQETQYFGPGTRLLVL.

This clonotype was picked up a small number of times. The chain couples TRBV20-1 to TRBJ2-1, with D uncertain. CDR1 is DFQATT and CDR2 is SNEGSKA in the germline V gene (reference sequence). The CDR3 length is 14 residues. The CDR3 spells CSTKSESSYNEQFF. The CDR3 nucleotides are TGCAGCACTAAGAGCGAGAGCTCCTACAATGAGCAGTTCTTC.

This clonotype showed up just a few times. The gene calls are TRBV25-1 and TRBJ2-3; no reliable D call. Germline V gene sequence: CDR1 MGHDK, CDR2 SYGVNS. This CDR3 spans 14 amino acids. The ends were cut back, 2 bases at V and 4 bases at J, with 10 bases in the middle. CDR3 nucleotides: TGTGCCAGCAGTGAAAATGCCATGCCAGATACGCAGTATTTT. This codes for CASSENAMPDTQYF.

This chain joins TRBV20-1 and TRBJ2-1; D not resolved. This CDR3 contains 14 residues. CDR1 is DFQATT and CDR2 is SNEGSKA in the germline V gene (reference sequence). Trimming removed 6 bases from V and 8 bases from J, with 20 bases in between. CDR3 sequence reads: CSAPQVSSGDEQFF. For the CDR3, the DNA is TGCAGTGCACCCCAAGTATCATCTGGAGATGAGCAGTTCTTC.

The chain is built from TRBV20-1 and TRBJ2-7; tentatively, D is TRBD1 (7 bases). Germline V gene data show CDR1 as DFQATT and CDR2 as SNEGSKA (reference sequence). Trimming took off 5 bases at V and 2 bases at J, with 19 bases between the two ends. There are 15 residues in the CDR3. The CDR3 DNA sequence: TGCAGTGCTGGAGGGGGCCAGCGGCTTACCTACGAGCAGTACTTC. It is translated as CSAGGGQRLTYEQYF.

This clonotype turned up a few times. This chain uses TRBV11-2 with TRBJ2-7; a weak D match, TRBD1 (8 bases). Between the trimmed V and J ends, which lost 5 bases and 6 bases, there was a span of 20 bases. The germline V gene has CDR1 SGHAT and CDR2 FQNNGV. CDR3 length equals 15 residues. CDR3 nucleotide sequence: TGTGCCAGCAGCCCAGGGGGCGGGAGAATCCTCGAGCAGTACTTC. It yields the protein CASSPGGGRILEQYF.

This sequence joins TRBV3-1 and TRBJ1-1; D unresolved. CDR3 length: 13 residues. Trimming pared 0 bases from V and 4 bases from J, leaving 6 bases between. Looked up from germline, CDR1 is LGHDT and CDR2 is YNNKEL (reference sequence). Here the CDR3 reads CASSQDAGTEAFF. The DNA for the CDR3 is TGTGCCAGCAGCCAAGATGCGGGCACTGAAGCTTTCTTT.

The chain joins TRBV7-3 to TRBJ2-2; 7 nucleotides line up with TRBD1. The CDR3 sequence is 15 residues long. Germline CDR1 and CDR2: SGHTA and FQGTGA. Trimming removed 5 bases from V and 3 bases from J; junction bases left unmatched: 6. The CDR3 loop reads CASSDRDRDTGELFF. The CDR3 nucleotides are TGTGCCAGCAGCGACCGGGACAGAGACACCGGGGAGCTGTTTTTT.

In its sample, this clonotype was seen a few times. This chain's CDR3 is CSAVRPGRYNEKLFF. The DNA of the CDR3 is TGCAGTGCTGTACGACCGGGACGTTACAATGAAAAACTGTTTTTT. The V gene is TRBV20-1, the J gene TRBJ1-4, with D possibly being TRBD1 (5 bases). The germline gives CDR1 DFQATT, CDR2 SNEGSKA (reference sequence). The CDR3 runs to 15 residues. Between the trimmed V and J ends, which lost 5 bases and 5 bases, there was a span of 18 bases.

As DNA, the CDR3 is TGTGCCAGTGAGGGCCCCGCAGGGACATCCTACAATGAGCAGTTCTTC. Residues: CASEGPAGTSYNEQFF. The V gene is TRBV19, the J gene TRBJ2-1; tentatively, D is TRBD1 (6 bases). This CDR3 has 16 residues. Germline-derived CDR1 and CDR2 are LNHDA and SQIVND (reference sequence). V lost 8 bases and J lost 1, with 18 bases in between. Complete variable domain (other parts from reference TRBV19 and TRBJ2-1): DGGITQSPKYLFRKEGQNVTLSCEQNLNHDAMYWYRQDPGQGLRLIYYSQIVNDFQKGDIAEGYSVSREKKESFPLTVTSAQKNPTAFYLCASEGPAGTSYNEQFFGPGTRLTVL.

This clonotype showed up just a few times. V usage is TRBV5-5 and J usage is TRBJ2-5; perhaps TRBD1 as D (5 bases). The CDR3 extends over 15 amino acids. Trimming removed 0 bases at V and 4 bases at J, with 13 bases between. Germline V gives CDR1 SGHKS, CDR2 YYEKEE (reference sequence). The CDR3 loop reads CASSLGQGLVETQYF. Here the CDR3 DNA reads TGTGCCAGCAGCTTGGGGCAGGGCCTCGTAGAGACCCAGTACTTC.

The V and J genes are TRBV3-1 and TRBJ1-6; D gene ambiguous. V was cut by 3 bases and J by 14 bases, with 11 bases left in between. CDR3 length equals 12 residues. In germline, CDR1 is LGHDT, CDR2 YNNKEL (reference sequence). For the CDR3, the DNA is TGTGCCAGCAGCCAGTTGGGTTTAGCCCTCCACTTT. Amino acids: CASSQLGLALHF. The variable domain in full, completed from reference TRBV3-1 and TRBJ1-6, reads DTAVSQTPKYLVTQMGNDKSIKCEQNLGHDTMYWYKQDSKKFLKIMFSYNNKELIINETVPNRFSPKSPDKAHLNLHINSLELGDSAVYFCASSQLGLALHFGNGTRLTVT.

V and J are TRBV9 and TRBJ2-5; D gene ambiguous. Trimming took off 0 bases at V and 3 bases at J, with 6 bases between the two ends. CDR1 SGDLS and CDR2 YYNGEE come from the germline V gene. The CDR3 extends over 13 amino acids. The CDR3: CASSVDVKETQYF. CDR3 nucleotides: TGTGCCAGCAGCGTAGATGTAAAAGAGACCCAGTACTTC.

In DNA form, the CDR3 reads TGTGCCAGCAGCGTGGGACTAGCGGGAGACTTCACAGATACGCAGTATTTT. As protein: CASSVGLAGDFTDTQYF. The rearrangement links TRBV3-1 to TRBJ2-3; TRBD2 agrees at 14 bases. The CDR3 loop spans 17 amino acids. Unmatched junction bases numbered 6, after V lost 5 bases and J lost 2 bases. Per germline, CDR1 LGHDT and CDR2 YNNKEL (reference sequence).